The T cell receptor beta chain described here comes from a study of shared clonotypes between healthy human individuals. Comment on this clone: Its matching antigen is unknown.

General study results and limits: Among donors, sharing of clonotypes was expected to be affected by sequencing depth. Researchers found naive subsets generally carried larger estimated richness than memory subsets.

The input for sorted-subset replicate PCRs was around 210 ng DNA, approximately 30,000 T cell genomes. Produced via immunoSEQ multiplex PCR; TCRdb's table is partial and in-frame only. The sample holds some 2.3 million clones, 80% to 95% seen once. Looked up from germline, CDR1 is LGHNA and CDR2 is YNFKEQ. The CDR3 has 16 residues. J was trimmed by 0 bases and V by 5 bases; bases with no gene match: 5. The sequence derives from a man younger than 30 in good health. Some clones in this sample may be carry-over from other donors' samples. The V and J genes are TRBV4-2 and TRBJ1-4, with 8 nucleotides matching TRBD1. Source material: naive CD4+ T cells from PBMCs. As to subset: CD45RA+ positively selected. This CDR3 reads CASSWLDRATNEKLFF. In nucleotides, the CDR3 is TGTGCCAGCAGCTGGTTGGACAGGGCAACTAATGAAAAACTGTTTTTT.